The clone carrying this T cell receptor (beta chain) has just one count. Its antigen is not identified. Germline lookup yields CDR1 LNHNV and CDR2 YYDKDF (reference sequence). This CDR3 is built from 18 residues. V gave up 3 bases and J gave up 7 bases; unmatched junction bases: 15. About 0.45 to 1 ug RNA was reverse transcribed with random hexamers. TCRdb re-called the immunoSEQ multiplex PCR reads with MiXCR, one entry per CDR3 protein. The sample lists 150,000 to 180,000 distinct CDR3 sequences, about 95% occurring once. Sequencing of TCR beta was performed on blood CD8+ and CD4+ T cells. The CD8+ and CD4+ T cells were negatively isolated, with the TEMRA cells enriched by FACS. This sample was included in a study of CD8 T cells in Susac syndrome. The study's findings and limits: The authors acknowledged that their TCR sequencing and HLA analysis involved a relatively small number of individuals.

Sequencing used CD4+ T cells from PBMCs. This chain links TRBV15 with TRBJ1-6, with 7 bases that match TRBD1. The receptor was derived from a human donor with Susac syndrome. The CDR3 DNA reads as TGTGCCACCAGCAGTTTAAAACCGGGACAGCACCGAAATTCACCCCTCCACTTT. Translated: CATSSLKPGQHRNSPLHF. Using reference TRBV15 and TRBJ1-6 for the parts outside the CDR3, the full variable domain is DAMVIQNPRYQVTQFGKPVTLSCSQTLNHNVMYWYQQKSSQAPKLLFHYYDKDFNNEADTPDNFQSRRPNTSFCFLDIRSPGLGDTAMYLCATSSLKPGQHRNSPLHFGNGTRLTVT.